Listed below are T cell receptor beta chains from one sample, sequenced in a study of T-cell memory formation after mild COVID-19. TCRdb re-analysed the 5' RACE reads in MiXCR, keeping a single row per CDR3 protein. The sample holds fewer than 450,000 distinct CDR3 sequences, roughly 26% seen once. Input material: PBMCs or a T cell subset sorted from them (not recorded which). The receptors derive from an adult woman who had mild COVID-19 (a few samples of this study predate the infection). Cell type and time point are not known. Both conserved end residues are part of each CDR3. D genes are given only for firm matches. Where a row states a size, it is once, few, many or the class of an expanded clone; other rows omit it.

clone_size d_call j_call v_call cdr3_nt cdr3_aa
few NA TRBJ1-1 TRBV5-1 TGCGCCAGCAGCTTCTGGGGGGGGACTGAAGCTTTCTTT CASSFWGGTEAFF
NA NA TRBJ2-7 TRBV7-2 TGTGCCAGCAGCTCCCAAGGCTTGTTCGAGCAGTACTTC CASSSQGLFEQYF
few NA TRBJ1-1 TRBV4-1 TGCGCCAGCAGCCAAGATAGGGGTCGCACTGAAGCTTTCTTT CASSQDRGRTEAFF
NA NA TRBJ1-2 TRBV3-1 TGTGCCAGCAGCCAAGATAGGGCAGGGCAATATGGCTACACCTTC CASSQDRAGQYGYTF
NA NA TRBJ1-1 TRBV4-1 TGCGCCAGCAGCTTCGGGGGGGCCTTGAACACTGAAGCTTTCTTT CASSFGGALNTEAFF
NA TRBD1 TRBJ1-2 TRBV12-3/TRBV12-4 TGTGCCAGCAGTTTCAGGGGGCAGGGTGGCTACACCTTC CASSFRGQGGYTF
few NA TRBJ2-2 TRBV7-3 TGTGCCAGCAGCTTAATGAGCGGACCGACCGCCGGGGAGCTGTTTTTT CASSLMSGPTAGELFF
NA NA TRBJ1-6 TRBV7-9 TGTGCCAGCAGCTTAGGAGGAGGGTGGAGTAATTCACCCCTCCACTTT CASSLGGGWSNSPLHF
NA NA TRBJ2-1 TRBV11-2 TGTGCCAGCAGCTTATTTCGCTCAGCTACCTACAATGAGCAGTTCTTC CASSLFRSATYNEQFF
few NA TRBJ2-3 TRBV2 TGTGCCAGCAGTGGCCGATGGACGGAAGATACGCAGTATTTT CASSGRWTEDTQYF
NA TRBD1 TRBJ1-2 TRBV24-1 TGTGCCACCAGTCCTGACAGGGACTATGGCTACACCTTC CATSPDRDYGYTF
NA TRBD2 TRBJ2-4 TRBV9 TGTGCCAGCAGCCTCGAAGGAGCGGGAGTTGGCAAAAACATTCAGTACTTC CASSLEGAGVGKNIQYF
few TRBD2 TRBJ2-1 TRBV29-1 TGCAGCGTGGGGGGACTAGCGGGAGGGTCGGTCAATGAGCAGTTCTTC CSVGGLAGGSVNEQFF
NA TRBD2 TRBJ2-4 TRBV19 TGTGCCAGTAGTGATCTAGCGGGGAGTTACATTCAGTACTTC CASSDLAGSYIQYF
NA NA TRBJ1-2 TRBV10-3 TGTGCCATTATCCCTTCCGAGGGGGGGGATGGCTACACCTTC CAIIPSEGGDGYTF
few NA TRBJ2-7 TRBV15 TGTGCCACCAGCAGTGCCTCACAAGGACAGCTCTACGAGCAGTACTTC CATSSASQGQLYEQYF
NA NA TRBJ1-4 TRBV2 TGTGCCAGCAGGAGAGGTGCAACTAATGAAAAACTGTTTTTT CASRRGATNEKLFF
NA NA TRBJ2-5 TRBV4-1 TGCGCCAGCAGCCAAGGGAACGGGGCAGAGACCCAGTACTTC CASSQGNGAETQYF
NA TRBD2 TRBJ2-1 TRBV2 TGTGCCAGCAGCGGAAAAGGGCTAGCGGACTACAATGAGCAGTTCTTC CASSGKGLADYNEQFF
few TRBD2 TRBJ2-7 TRBV24-1 TGTGCCACCAGTGACCCGGGCACTAGCGGGAGCTCCTACGAGCAGTACTTC CATSDPGTSGSSYEQYF
NA NA TRBJ2-5 TRBV7-2 TGTGCCAGCAGCTTAGCGGGGTCCCGAGAGACCCAGTACTTC CASSLAGSRETQYF
few NA TRBJ1-2 TRBV12-3/TRBV12-4 TGTGCCAGCAGTTCTGCCGGGACGCCCTATGGCTACACCTTC CASSSAGTPYGYTF